The 21 T cell receptor beta chains reported below all come from one sample, sequenced in a study of T cell responses to AZD1222 COVID-19 vaccine. This table comes from immunoSEQ multiplex PCR, and its TCRdb copy is limited to in-frame clones, with some not included. The sample lists roughly 100,000 clones; about 88% were seen once. Sequencing used peripheral blood, obtained on day 0 of AZD1222 vaccination. These receptors were taken from an adult in good health.

This rearrangement joins TRBV5-4 to TRBJ2-3; a possible D gene is TRBD2 (6 bases). CDR3 length: 15 residues. Germline V gene lookup returns CDR1 SGHNT and CDR2 YYREEE (reference sequence). Between the trimmed V and J ends, which lost 0 bases and 2 bases, there was a span of 10 bases. The CDR3 loop reads CASSLAGGLTDTQYF. CDR3 in DNA: TGTGCCAGCAGCTTGGCCGGGGGACTCACAGATACGCAGTATTTT.

The chain combines TRBV4-3 with TRBJ1-1; D call uncertain. In germline, CDR1 is LGHNA, CDR2 YSLEER. V gave up 3 bases and J gave up 0 bases, with 11 bases separating them. The CDR3 covers 15 residues. Here the CDR3 reads CASSQGKTVNTEAFF. CDR3 coding DNA: TGCGCCAGCAGCCAGGGTAAAACCGTGAACACTGAAGCTTTCTTT.

The chain is built from TRBV19 and TRBJ2-6, with a tentative D call TRBD2 (5 bases). The CDR3 runs to 13 residues. The ends were cut back, 10 bases at V and 4 bases at J, with 11 bases in the middle. Germline V gene sequence: CDR1 LNHDA, CDR2 SQIVND (reference sequence). CDR3 DNA: TGTGCCACCCCGGGGTCCGGGGCCAACGTCCTGACTTTC. Residues: CATPGSGANVLTF.

This chain connects TRBV19 to TRBJ1-4; 8 bases are shared with TRBD1. The CDR3 length is 15 residues. The V gene's germline CDR1 is LNHDA and CDR2 SQIVND (reference sequence). The V and J ends lost 7 bases and 10 bases, in that order; junction bases with no gene match: 14. CDR3 DNA: TGTGCCAGTAAGCCTCCGGGACAGGTGTTTGGAAAACTGTTTTTT. Amino acids: CASKPPGQVFGKLFF.

Only one count was recorded for this clone. The chain carries TRBV10-2 and TRBJ1-5, with D perhaps TRBD1 (6 bases). The germline V gene encodes CDR1 WSHSY and CDR2 SAAADI. Trimming removed 3 bases from V and 1 base from J, with 13 bases in between. This CDR3 is 16 amino acids long. This CDR3 reads CASSDFRGGSNQPQHF. In DNA form, the CDR3 reads TGCGCCAGCAGTGATTTCAGGGGAGGAAGCAATCAGCCCCAGCATTTT.

This chain joins TRBV28 and TRBJ2-1; 10 bases map to TRBD2. Germline assignment: CDR1 MDHEN and CDR2 SYDVKM. The CDR3 covers 17 residues. Germline trimming cut 2 bases from V and 9 bases from J; bases unmatched to any gene: 13. The chain's CDR3 is CASSLVFSSGRFGEQFF. The CDR3 DNA sequence: TGTGCCAGCAGTTTAGTATTCTCTAGCGGGAGATTCGGTGAGCAGTTCTTC.

The J gene is TRBJ2-5, the V gene TRBV5-1, with no clear D. V lost 0 bases and J 2 bases, leaving 11 bases between the germline ends. CDR3 length equals 15 residues. The germline V gene has CDR1 SGHRS and CDR2 YFSETQ. The CDR3 region has the DNA TGCGCCAGCAGCTTGGTCGGCGGCCAGCAAGAGACCCAGTACTTC. Its protein is CASSLVGGQQETQYF.

The chain combines TRBV3-1 (or the pseudogene TRBV3-2) with TRBJ2-5; D perhaps matches TRBD2 (6 bases). The CDR3 extends over 15 amino acids. With 4 bases removed from V and 4 bases from J, the gap between germline ends came to 16 bases. The germline CDR1 and CDR2 sequences are LGHDT and YNNKEL (reference sequence). Written as DNA, the CDR3 is TGTGCCAGCAGCCGGAGGGTTGGGCAGCTAGAGACCCAGTACTTC. This sequence encodes CASSRRVGQLETQYF.

The chain couples TRBV20-1 to TRBJ2-3, with no clear D. The germline gives CDR1 DFQATT, CDR2 SNEGSKA (reference sequence). The V gene lost 3 bases and the J gene lost 2 bases, with 9 bases spanning the gap. This CDR3 region has 13 residues. CDR3 DNA sequence: TGCAGTGCTAGTGAAGCGCACACAGATACGCAGTATTTT. Translation: CSASEAHTDTQYF.

The genes are TRBV19 and TRBJ1-3, with D possibly being TRBD1 (5 bases). The germline V gene has CDR1 LNHDA and CDR2 SQIVND (reference sequence). The CDR3 is made up of 15 amino acids. V was shortened by 7 bases and J by 0 bases, with 13 bases between the two germline ends. The CDR3 here is CASINRWSSGNTIYF. CDR3 nucleotide sequence: TGTGCCAGTATTAACAGGTGGAGCTCTGGAAACACCATATATTTT.

The chain combines TRBV19 with TRBJ1-1, with D possibly being TRBD1 (5 bases). Germline V CDR1 and CDR2: LNHDA, SQIVND (reference sequence). Trimming took off 7 bases at V and 4 bases at J, with 16 bases between the two ends. The CDR3 is 14 residues long. The DNA of the CDR3 is TGTGCCAGTAAGAAGGGGCCGATAGGCACTGAAGCTTTCTTT. Amino acid sequence: CASKKGPIGTEAFF.

The rearrangement joins TRBV18 to TRBJ1-2; 8 nucleotides agree with TRBD1. In germline, CDR1 is KGHSH, CDR2 LQKENI. The CDR3 contains 13 residues. V lost 9 bases to trimming and J lost 4 bases; unmatched junction nucleotides: 7. For the CDR3, the DNA is TGTGCCAGTTGGGACAGGTACTTCTATGGCTACACCTTC. It encodes CASWDRYFYGYTF.

The chain combines TRBV19 with TRBJ1-5; D is undetermined. Germline lookup yields CDR1 LNHDA and CDR2 SQIVND (reference sequence). The CDR3 has 13 amino acids. V lost 7 bases to trimming and J lost 7 bases, with 14 bases between them. The CDR3 DNA is TGTGCCAGTAATCGGAGGCTTGGGCAGCCCCAGCATTTT. Amino acid sequence: CASNRRLGQPQHF.

The chain carries TRBV28 and TRBJ2-5, with D hard to call. Looked up from germline, CDR1 is MDHEN and CDR2 is SYDVKM. V was cut by 5 bases and J by 1 base, with 14 bases left in between. CDR3 length equals 15 residues. CDR3 residues: CASSVTQGIQETQYF. The CDR3 DNA sequence: TGTGCCAGCAGTGTCACACAAGGTATCCAAGAGACCCAGTACTTC.

This sequence joins TRBV5-1 and TRBJ1-5, with D possibly being TRBD1 (5 bases). The germline V gene has CDR1 SGHRS and CDR2 YFSETQ. The CDR3 spans 15 residues. Trimming pared 0 bases from V and 4 bases from J, leaving 11 bases between. CDR3 sequence reads: CASSLGQGPNQPQHF. CDR3 sequence (DNA): TGCGCCAGCAGCTTGGGGCAGGGCCCAAATCAGCCCCAGCATTTT. The whole variable domain, filled in from reference TRBV5-1 and TRBJ1-5, reads KAGVTQTPRYLIKTRGQQVTLSCSPISGHRSVSWYQQTPGQGLQFLFEYFSETQRNKGNFPGRFSGRQFSNSRSEMNVSTLELGDSALYLCASSLGQGPNQPQHFGDGTRLSIL.

The chain uses TRBV16 and TRBJ2-5; D is unclear. Germline V gives CDR1 KGHSY, CDR2 FQNENV. The CDR3 is 13 residues long. Trimming took 0 bases from V and 2 from J, leaving 4 bases between them. The DNA for the CDR3 is TGTGCCAGCAGCCAATCCCCACAAGAGACCCAGTACTTC. Translated: CASSQSPQETQYF.

The J gene is TRBJ1-6, the V gene TRBV30; D call uncertain. V gave up 0 bases and J gave up 4 bases, with 10 bases separating them. The CDR3 is made up of 15 amino acids. Germline CDR1 is GTSNPN and CDR2 is SVGIG (reference sequence). CDR3 in DNA: TGTGCCTGGAGTGTACCTTGGGCATATAATTCACCCCTCCACTTT. As protein: CAWSVPWAYNSPLHF.

The rearrangement uses TRBV27 and TRBJ2-3; the D is unclear. Germline V gives CDR1 MNHEY, CDR2 SMNVEV (reference sequence). The CDR3 has 15 residues. V was cut by 7 bases and J by 0 bases, with 14 bases left in between. The CDR3 reads CASNLRAWSTDTQYF. For the CDR3, the DNA is TGTGCCAGCAACTTACGGGCTTGGAGCACAGATACGCAGTATTTT.

A few counts support this clone. J is TRBJ2-1 and V is TRBV5-1, with 10 bases aligning to TRBD1. In germline, CDR1 is SGHRS, CDR2 YFSETQ. The junction had 11 bases not matched to a gene; V was cut back by 2 bases and J by 3 bases. The CDR3 sequence is 18 residues long. The CDR3 sequence is CASSFPRPGTGDYNEQFF. The CDR3 DNA reads TGCGCCAGCAGCTTCCCAAGGCCCGGGACAGGGGACTACAATGAGCAGTTCTTC.

Only a few counts were recorded for this clone. This chain connects TRBV7-2 to TRBJ2-1; maybe TRBD2 (5 bases). Germline V gene sequence: CDR1 SGHTA, CDR2 FQGNSA. The CDR3 runs to 15 residues. V was trimmed by 4 bases and J by 0 bases, leaving 10 bases between them. The CDR3 DNA follows: TGTGCCAGCAGCTCGGACTTAAGCTCCTACAATGAGCAGTTCTTC. This sequence encodes CASSSDLSSYNEQFF.

The V gene is TRBV12-3 or TRBV12-4, the J gene TRBJ2-7; perhaps TRBD1 as D (6 bases). This CDR3 is built from 12 residues. Trimming removed 9 bases from V and 6 bases from J, with 15 bases in between. The CDR3 DNA reads TGTGCCAGTCACAGCAGAGGGGGCGAGCAGTACTTC. Translation: CASHSRGGEQYF.